Shown below are 31 T cell receptor beta chains from a single sample sequenced in a study of post-analysis software for immune sequencing data. General observations from the study: Five TRBV segments, including TRBV5-6, TRBV5-1 and TRBV20-1, were more frequent in patients than controls.

Every TCR beta cDNA library bore unique molecular identifiers. From the PCR reads, TCRdb called clonotypes with MiXCR, one entry per CDR3 protein. The sample holds about 560,000 distinct CDR3 sequences, 44% seen once. These receptors' targets are unknown. The sample taken for sequencing was blood. Receptors were obtained from a girl between 5 and 17 years old with multiple sclerosis.

The V call is TRBV6-1, the J call TRBJ2-7, with TRBD1 matching 8 bases. The CDR3 is 14 residues long. With V trimmed by 5 bases and J by 1 base, 4 bases remained unmatched. Germline-derived CDR1 and CDR2 are MNHNS and SASEGT. DNA for the CDR3: TGTGCCAGCAGTATGACAGGGGTTTCCTACGAGCAGTACTTC. It yields the protein CASSMTGVSYEQYF.

In this sample, this clonotype turned up a few times. J is TRBJ2-3 and V is TRBV29-1, with 14 positions matching TRBD2. The CDR3 covers 16 residues. V was clipped by 6 bases and J by 4 bases; unmatched bases: 9. Germline V gene data show CDR1 as SQVTM and CDR2 as ANQGSEA. The CDR3: CSVGTSGGRGSDTQYF. In nucleotides, the CDR3 is TGCAGCGTAGGGACTAGCGGGGGTCGAGGTTCAGATACGCAGTATTTT.

Details on this clonotype: At one end the junction does not follow the germline gene, possibly because of a read error. The J gene is TRBJ2-7, the V gene TRBV7-9; possible D gene TRBD1, 6 bases. The CDR3 contains 15 residues. Germline lookup yields CDR1 SEHNR and CDR2 FQNEAQ (reference sequence). CDR3 coding DNA: TGTACCAGCAGCTTAGGTTCAGGGGTAAGCTACGAGCAGTACTTC. It encodes CTSSLGSGVSYEQYF.

The CDR3 loop reads CAISEPETSGSRETQYF. The CDR3 DNA sequence: TGTGCCATCAGTGAGCCTGAGACTAGCGGGAGCAGGGAGACCCAGTACTTC. V is TRBV10-3 and J is TRBJ2-5, with 12 bases identical to TRBD2. The CDR3 runs to 17 residues. The V gene end was trimmed by 2 bases and the J gene end by 5 bases; junction bases not matched to a gene: 9. Germline values: CDR1 ENHRY, CDR2 SYGVKD.

This clonotype turned up a few times. The CDR3 sequence is CASSTGLADLNEQFF. The CDR3 coding sequence is TGCGCCAGCAGCACGGGACTAGCGGATTTGAATGAGCAGTTCTTC. The V and J genes are TRBV5-1 and TRBJ2-1, with TRBD2 identical over 11 bases. The germline V gene has CDR1 SGHRS and CDR2 YFSETQ. CDR3 size: 15 residues. J was trimmed by 7 bases and V by 4 bases; bases with no gene match: 7. Together with reference TRBV5-1 and TRBJ2-1, the CDR3 gives the full variable domain: KAGVTQTPRYLIKTRGQQVTLSCSPISGHRSVSWYQQTPGQGLQFLFEYFSETQRNKGNFPGRFSGRQFSNSRSEMNVSTLELGDSALYLCASSTGLADLNEQFFGPGTRLTVL.

This rearrangement joins TRBV7-9 to TRBJ2-7; TRBD2 aligns across 9 bases. CDR3 length equals 17 residues. Germline V gene data show CDR1 as SEHNR and CDR2 as FQNEAQ (reference sequence). V gave up 1 base and J gave up 0 bases; unmatched junction bases: 7. CDR3 sequence reads: CASSLEEVSGSSYEQYF. The DNA for the CDR3 is TGTGCCAGCAGCTTAGAAGAGGTTAGCGGGAGCTCCTACGAGCAGTACTTC. Drawing the rest from reference TRBV7-9 and TRBJ2-7, the complete variable domain is DTGVSQNPRHKITKRGQNVTFRCDPISEHNRLYWYRQTLGQGPEFLTYFQNEAQLEKSRLLSDRFSAERPKGSFSTLEIQRTEQGDSAMYLCASSLEEVSGSSYEQYFGPGTRLTVT.

The V and J genes are TRBV2 and TRBJ2-7; D may match TRBD1 or TRBD2 (5 bases each). The CDR3 is 13 residues long. CDR1 SNHLY and CDR2 FYNNEI come from the germline V gene. The germline V and J ends were trimmed by 6 bases and 2 bases, with 11 bases remaining between them. The CDR3 sequence is CASRLGVTYEQYF. The CDR3 bases are TGTGCCAGCAGGCTGGGGGTAACCTACGAGCAGTACTTC.

The chain uses TRBV12-3 or TRBV12-4 and TRBJ2-1; 7 bases match TRBD2. The CDR3 is 15 amino acids. V dropped 6 bases and J dropped 0; count of bases not matched to a gene: 5. CDR3 coding DNA: TGTGCCAGCAGCGAGGGAGGGCGCTCCTACAATGAGCAGTTCTTC. Translation: CASSEGGRSYNEQFF.

V usage is TRBV5-1 and J usage is TRBJ2-1; TRBD1 might be the D (5 bases). V was clipped by 0 bases and J by 8 bases, with 12 bases between them. The CDR3 extends over 14 amino acids. CDR1 is SGHRS, CDR2 YFSETQ, per germline. The CDR3 DNA follows: TGCGCCAGCAGCTTGGGAACAGGCTCGGATGAGCAGTTCTTC. This sequence encodes CASSLGTGSDEQFF.

This clonotype was picked up a small number of times. The chain is built from TRBV12-3 or TRBV12-4 and TRBJ2-7; TRBD1 matches at 9 bases. V was pared by 5 bases and J by 3 bases, with 5 bases of the junction left unmatched. This CDR3 contains 14 residues. CDR3 amino acids: CASSTGTGSYEQYF. For the CDR3, the DNA is TGTGCCAGCAGTACCGGGACAGGGAGCTACGAGCAGTACTTC.

A remark on this clonotype: The CDR3 does not close with the conserved phenylalanine or tryptophan, likely indicating a read error. This chain links TRBV7-3 with TRBJ2-1; 11 bases align to TRBD2. The CDR3 is made up of 15 amino acids. Germline CDR1 SGHTA, CDR2 FQGTGA. V lost 5 bases and J lost 7; bases outside the gene matches: 7. This CDR3 is CASSLSGGAFNEQFV. CDR3 nucleotides: TGTGCCAGCAGCCTTAGCGGGGGGGCTTTTAATGAGCAGTTCGTC.

This chain links TRBV5-5 with TRBJ2-3, with D perhaps matching TRBD2 (5 bases). Trimming removed 2 bases from V and 2 bases from J, with 15 bases in between. Germline V lookup: CDR1 SGHKS, CDR2 YYEKEE (reference sequence). The CDR3 is 16 amino acids. The CDR3 protein is CASSLNSGVFTDTQYF. The CDR3 region has the DNA TGTGCCAGCAGCTTAAACAGCGGTGTATTCACAGATACGCAGTATTTT.

In its sample, this clonotype was seen a few times. No DNA is shown, since the ends of the CDR3 on it are uncertain; the CDR3 is the one TCRdb lists. This chain uses TRBV27 with TRBJ2-6; the table's D call TRBD1 went unverified against the DNA. Counting both end residues, the CDR3 totals 17 amino acids. Germline CDR1 is MNHEY and CDR2 is SMNVEV (reference sequence). The chain's CDR3 is CASSSSGQVSGANVLTF.

This clonotype has a handful of counts. The chain couples TRBV12-3 or TRBV12-4 to TRBJ2-3; 7 nucleotides align to TRBD1. The CDR3 is made up of 17 amino acids. With 1 base clipped from V and 0 bases from J, the junction kept 7 bases outside the gene matches. Written as DNA, the CDR3 is TGTGCCAGCAGTTTAGAGAAGGGGGCGCTAAGCACAGATACGCAGTATTTT. Translation: CASSLEKGALSTDTQYF.

The chain joins TRBV6-5 to TRBJ2-5; D may match TRBD1 or TRBD2 (6 bases each). This CDR3 region has 15 residues. Germline CDR1 reads MNHEY; CDR2 reads SVGAGI. V lost 2 bases, J lost 4 bases, and 14 bases lay in between. The CDR3 loop is CASSYTLRGAETQYF. In DNA form, the CDR3 reads TGTGCCAGCAGTTACACGCTTAGGGGGGCAGAGACCCAGTACTTC.

The chain carries TRBV20-1 and TRBJ2-7; 7 bases line up with TRBD1. The CDR3 totals 13 residues. Trimming cost V 8 bases and J 3 bases; bases outside gene matches: 10. CDR1 and CDR2 from the germline V gene are DFQATT and SNEGSKA (reference sequence). CDR3 loop: CSPHGQAIYEQYF. DNA of the CDR3: TGCAGTCCCCACGGACAGGCCATCTACGAGCAGTACTTC.

This clonotype was recorded a few times. The chain recombines TRBV5-1 with TRBJ2-3; D unresolved. This CDR3 comprises 14 residues. Germline values: CDR1 SGHRS, CDR2 YFSETQ. V gave up 4 bases and J gave up 4 bases, with 13 bases separating them. The CDR3, as DNA: TGCGCCAGCAGCCCCCTCGGCACCCCAGATACGCAGTATTTT. It yields the protein CASSPLGTPDTQYF.

The rearrangement uses TRBV5-1 and TRBJ2-1, with 7 positions matching TRBD2. This CDR3 contains 16 residues. Trimming cost V 0 bases and J 5 bases; bases outside gene matches: 8. Per the germline V gene, CDR1 is SGHRS and CDR2 is YFSETQ. CDR3 region: CASSLDTGRENNEQFF. In nucleotides, the CDR3 is TGCGCCAGCAGCTTGGATACCGGGCGGGAGAACAATGAGCAGTTCTTC.

This clonotype showed up just a few times. The J gene is TRBJ2-1, the V gene TRBV12-3 or TRBV12-4, with 7 bases identical to TRBD2. There are 13 residues in the CDR3. Trimming at V came to 8 bases and at J to 5 bases, leaving 6 bases not matched to a gene. This CDR3 reads CASRRDYNNEQFF. The CDR3 DNA is TGTGCCAGCCGCCGGGACTATAACAATGAGCAGTTCTTC.

V is TRBV6-5 and J is TRBJ2-7, with 12 positions matching TRBD1. V was pared by 6 bases and J by 4 bases, with 7 bases of the junction left unmatched. The CDR3 is 15 residues long. Germline loops: CDR1 MNHEY, CDR2 SVGAGI. The CDR3 DNA reads TGTGCCAGCAGCGACCGGGACAGGGGGCTGTACGAGCAGTACTTC. Its translation: CASSDRDRGLYEQYF.

CDR3 protein: CASMIDGGAGKYQETQYF. The CDR3 DNA reads TGTGCCAGCATGATTGACGGGGGGGCAGGAAAATACCAAGAGACCCAGTACTTC. The chain employs TRBV6-1 and TRBJ2-5; 8 bases are a match to TRBD2. CDR3 length equals 18 residues. The J segment lost 0 bases and the V segment lost 7 bases, leaving 16 bases of the junction unmatched. CDR1 and CDR2 from the germline V gene are MNHNS and SASEGT.

The chain recombines TRBV5-1 with TRBJ1-1; a weak D match, TRBD1 (6 bases). Germline CDR1 is SGHRS and CDR2 is YFSETQ. The CDR3 has 17 amino acids. Trimming removed 1 base from V and 0 bases from J, with 16 bases in between. The CDR3 here is CASSLMPTGRLNTEAFF. The CDR3, as DNA: TGCGCCAGCAGCTTGATGCCCACAGGGAGGCTGAACACTGAAGCTTTCTTT.

This clonotype turned up a few times. The chain carries TRBV5-1 and TRBJ2-1; D uncertain. CDR1 and CDR2 (germline): SGHRS, YFSETQ. This CDR3 is 15 amino acids long. Trimming shortened V by 4 bases and J by 3 bases, and 14 bases separated the two germline ends. CDR3 bases: TGCGCCAGCAGCACGGCGACTGTGCTCTACAATGAGCAGTTCTTC. As protein: CASSTATVLYNEQFF.

This chain uses TRBV7-2 with TRBJ1-2, with D possibly being TRBD1 (6 bases). In germline, CDR1 is SGHTA, CDR2 FQGNSA. CDR3 length equals 14 residues. The ends were cut back, 5 bases at V and 8 bases at J, with 18 bases in the middle. CDR3 DNA: TGTGCCAGCAGCCCTATGGGGGGCAGGAGAGGCTACACCTTC. Translation: CASSPMGGRRGYTF.

The table lists this clonotype with a few counts. This rearrangement joins TRBV5-1 to TRBJ2-2; 8 bases agree with TRBD1. V lost 4 bases to trimming and J lost 0 bases; unmatched junction nucleotides: 5. The germline CDR1 and CDR2 sequences are SGHRS and YFSETQ. The CDR3 totals 16 residues. CDR3 DNA sequence: TGCGCCAGCAGCCCCAGGACAGGGACGAACACCGGGGAGCTGTTTTTT. This encodes CASSPRTGTNTGELFF.

The chain employs TRBV7-2 and TRBJ2-5; TRBD2 matches at 9 bases. The J call is uncertain, as TRBJ2-7 better fits the DNA end. The CDR3 totals 14 residues. Germline lookup yields CDR1 SGHTA and CDR2 FQGNSA. Here the CDR3 reads CASSLGVAGAEQYF. CDR3 nucleotide sequence: TGTGCCAGCAGCTTAGGGGTAGCGGGGGCCGAGCAGTACTTC.

For the CDR3, the DNA is TGCAGTGCTAGAGACATCACTAGCGGGGGTACAGATACGCAGTATTTT. This translates into CSARDITSGGTDTQYF. The chain joins TRBV20-1 to TRBJ2-3; TRBD2 matches at 11 bases. Trimming removed 0 bases from V and 3 bases from J; junction bases left unmatched: 5. Looked up from germline, CDR1 is DFQATT and CDR2 is SNEGSKA (reference sequence). This CDR3 has 16 residues.

The chain joins TRBV7-9 to TRBJ2-7; 7 bases match TRBD1. Per the germline V gene, CDR1 is SEHNR and CDR2 is FQNEAQ (reference sequence). The V segment lost 1 base and the J segment 4 bases; nucleotides outside the gene matches: 7. This CDR3 comprises 15 residues. CDR3 DNA sequence: TGTGCCAGCAGCTTAGGGGACAGAAGGAGGTACGAGCAGTACTTC. Amino acids: CASSLGDRRRYEQYF.

V is TRBV20-1 and J is TRBJ2-4; D gene uncertain. The CDR3 is made up of 14 amino acids. Germline V gene lookup returns CDR1 DFQATT and CDR2 SNEGSKA (reference sequence). V dropped 3 bases and J dropped 0 bases, with 9 bases sitting between them. CDR3 region: CSASGVLAKNIQYF. As DNA, the CDR3 is TGCAGTGCTAGTGGCGTGTTAGCCAAAAACATTCAGTACTTC.

This chain uses TRBV4-1 with TRBJ1-5; tentative D call: TRBD1 (5 bases). CDR3 length: 14 amino acids. In germline, CDR1 is MGHRA, CDR2 YSYEKL. Trimming shortened V by 3 bases and J by 1 base, and 7 bases separated the two germline ends. The CDR3 DNA is TGCGCCAGCAGCCACCCAGGGAGCAATCAGCCCCAGCATTTT. Amino acid sequence: CASSHPGSNQPQHF.

The sample holds many counts of this clonotype. At one end, the junction sequence differs from germline, possibly due to a read error. This chain links TRBV5-1 with TRBJ2-1; D may be TRBD1 or TRBD2 (6 bases each). This CDR3 is built from 15 residues. Germline CDR1 and CDR2: SGHRS and YFSETQ. CDR3 region: CASSPGGGSYNEQFF. Written as DNA, the CDR3 is TGTGCTAGCAGCCCCGGGGGCGGGTCATACAATGAGCAGTTCTTC.